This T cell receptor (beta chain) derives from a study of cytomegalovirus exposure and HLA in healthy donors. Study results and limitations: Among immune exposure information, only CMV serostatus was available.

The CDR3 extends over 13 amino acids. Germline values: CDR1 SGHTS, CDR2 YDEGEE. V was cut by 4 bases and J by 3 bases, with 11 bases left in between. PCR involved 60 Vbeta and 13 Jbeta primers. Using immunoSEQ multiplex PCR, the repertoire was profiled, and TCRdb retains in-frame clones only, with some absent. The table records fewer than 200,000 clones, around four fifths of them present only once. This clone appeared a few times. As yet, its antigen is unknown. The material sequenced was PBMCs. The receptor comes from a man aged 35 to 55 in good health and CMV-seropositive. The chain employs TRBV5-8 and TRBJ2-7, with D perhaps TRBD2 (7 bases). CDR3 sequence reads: CASSKGGYYEQYF. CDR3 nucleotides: TGTGCCAGCAGCAAGGGGGGGTACTACGAGCAGTACTTC.